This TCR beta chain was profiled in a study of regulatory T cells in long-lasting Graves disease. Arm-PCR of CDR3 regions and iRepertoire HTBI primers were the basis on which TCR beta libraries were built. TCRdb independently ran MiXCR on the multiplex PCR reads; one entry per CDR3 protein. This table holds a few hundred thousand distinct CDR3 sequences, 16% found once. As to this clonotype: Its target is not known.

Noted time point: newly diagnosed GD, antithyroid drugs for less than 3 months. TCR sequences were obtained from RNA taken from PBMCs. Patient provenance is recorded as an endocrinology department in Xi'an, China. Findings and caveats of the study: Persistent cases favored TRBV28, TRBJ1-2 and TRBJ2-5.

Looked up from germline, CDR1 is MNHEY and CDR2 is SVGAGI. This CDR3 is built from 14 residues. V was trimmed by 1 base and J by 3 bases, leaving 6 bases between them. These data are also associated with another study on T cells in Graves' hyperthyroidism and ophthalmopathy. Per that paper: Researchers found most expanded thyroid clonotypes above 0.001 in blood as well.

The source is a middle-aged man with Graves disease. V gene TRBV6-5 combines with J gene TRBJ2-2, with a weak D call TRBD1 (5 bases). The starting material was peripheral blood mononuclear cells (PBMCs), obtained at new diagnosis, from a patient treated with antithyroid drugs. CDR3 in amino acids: CASSYFRDTGELFF. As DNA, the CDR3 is TGTGCCAGCAGTTACTTCAGGGACACCGGGGAGCTGTTTTTT.